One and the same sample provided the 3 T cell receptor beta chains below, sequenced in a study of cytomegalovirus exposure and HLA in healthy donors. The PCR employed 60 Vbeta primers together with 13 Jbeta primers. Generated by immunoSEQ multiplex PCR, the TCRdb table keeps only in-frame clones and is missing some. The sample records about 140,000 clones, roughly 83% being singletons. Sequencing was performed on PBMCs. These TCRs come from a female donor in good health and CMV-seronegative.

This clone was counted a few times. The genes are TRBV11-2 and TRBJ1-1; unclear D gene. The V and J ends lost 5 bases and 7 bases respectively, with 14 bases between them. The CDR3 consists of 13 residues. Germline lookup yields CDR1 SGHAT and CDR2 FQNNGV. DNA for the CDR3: TGTGCCAGCAGCCTGACGAGAGGTCGTGAAGCTTTCTTT. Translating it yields CASSLTRGREAFF.

The CDR3, as DNA: TGTGCCATCAGTGAGTCCCAGGGAAATAGGTCACCCCTCCACTTT. It specifies CAISESQGNRSPLHF. This sequence joins TRBV10-3 and TRBJ1-6, with D tentatively TRBD1 (5 bases). CDR1 is ENHRY, CDR2 SYGVKD, per germline. There are 15 residues in the CDR3. Trimming removed 0 bases at V and 10 bases at J, with 13 bases between.

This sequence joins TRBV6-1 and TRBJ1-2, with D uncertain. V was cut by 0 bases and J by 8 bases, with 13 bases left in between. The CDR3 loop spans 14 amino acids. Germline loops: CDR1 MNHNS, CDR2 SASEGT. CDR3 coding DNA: TGTGCCAGCAGTGAAGCGACACCTTCTTGGGGCTACACCTTC. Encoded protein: CASSEATPSWGYTF.